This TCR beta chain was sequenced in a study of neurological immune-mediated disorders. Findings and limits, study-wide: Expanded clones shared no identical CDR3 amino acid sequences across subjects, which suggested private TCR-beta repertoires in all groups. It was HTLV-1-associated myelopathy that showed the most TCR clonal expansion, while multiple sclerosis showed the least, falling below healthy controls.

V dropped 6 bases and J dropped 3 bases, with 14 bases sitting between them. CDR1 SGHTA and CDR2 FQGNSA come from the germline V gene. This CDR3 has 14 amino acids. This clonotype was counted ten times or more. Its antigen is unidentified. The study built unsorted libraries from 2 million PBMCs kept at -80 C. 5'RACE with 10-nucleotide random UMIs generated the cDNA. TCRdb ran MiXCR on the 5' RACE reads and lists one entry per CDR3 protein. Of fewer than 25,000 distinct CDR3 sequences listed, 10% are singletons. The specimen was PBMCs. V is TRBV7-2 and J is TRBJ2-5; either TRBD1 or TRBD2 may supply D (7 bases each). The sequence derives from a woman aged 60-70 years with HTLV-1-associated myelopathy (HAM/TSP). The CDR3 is CASRSGGGKETQYF. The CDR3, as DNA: TGTGCCAGCAGGTCAGGGGGGGGGAAAGAGACCCAGTACTTC.